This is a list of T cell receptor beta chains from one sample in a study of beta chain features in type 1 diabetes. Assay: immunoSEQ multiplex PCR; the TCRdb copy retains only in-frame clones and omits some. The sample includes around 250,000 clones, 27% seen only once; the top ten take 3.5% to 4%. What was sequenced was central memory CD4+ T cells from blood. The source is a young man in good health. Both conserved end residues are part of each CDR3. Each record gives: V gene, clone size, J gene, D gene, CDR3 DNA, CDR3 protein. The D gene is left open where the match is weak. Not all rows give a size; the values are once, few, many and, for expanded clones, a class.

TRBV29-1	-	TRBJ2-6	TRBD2	TGCAGCGTCGGGGGGGACACCCCCCTCTCTGGGGCCAACGTCCTGACTTTC	CSVGGDTPLSGANVLTF
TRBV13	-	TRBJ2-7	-	TGTGCCAGCAGCTTAGGCCCGCTAGGCGAGCAGTACTTC	CASSLGPLGEQYF
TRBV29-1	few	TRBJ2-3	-	TGCAGCGTTGTATCAGGGGCCACAGATACGCAGTATTTT	CSVVSGATDTQYF
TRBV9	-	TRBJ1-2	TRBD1	TGTGCCAGCAGCGGTAACAGGGGTGTAACAGGCTACACCTTC	CASSGNRGVTGYTF
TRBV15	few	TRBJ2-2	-	TGTGCCACCAGCGGTAGTAACGTGGACACCGGGGAGCTGTTTTTT	CATSGSNVDTGELFF
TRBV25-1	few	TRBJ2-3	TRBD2	TGTGCCAGCAGTGAATTTGGCGTAGCGGGAGCGGCAGATACGCAGTATTTT	CASSEFGVAGAADTQYF
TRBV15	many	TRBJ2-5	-	TGTGCCACCTCGAACAGGGCGGCGGAGACCCAGTACTTC	CATSNRAAETQYF
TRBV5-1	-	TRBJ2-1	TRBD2	TGCGCCAGCAGCTTGGAGGCGGGAGCCCCATACAATGAGCAGTTCTTC	CASSLEAGAPYNEQFF
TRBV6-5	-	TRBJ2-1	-	TGTGCCAGCAGAAGCGCTTCCTACAATGAGCAGTTCTTC	CASRSASYNEQFF
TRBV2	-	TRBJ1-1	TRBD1	TGTGCCAGCAGTTACAGGGGAAACACTGAAGCTTTCTTT	CASSYRGNTEAFF
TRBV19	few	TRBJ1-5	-	TGTGCCAGTCATCACAACCCGGACGGTAGCAATCAGCCCCAGCATTTT	CASHHNPDGSNQPQHF
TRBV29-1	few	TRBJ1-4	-	TGCAGCGTTGGTGGTCATGAAAAACTGTTTTTT	CSVGGHEKLFF
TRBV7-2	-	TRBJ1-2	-	TGTGCCAGCAGCTTAGGGGGGACGGCAGCTAACTATGGCTACACCTTC	CASSLGGTAANYGYTF
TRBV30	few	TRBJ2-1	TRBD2	TGTGCCTGGAGTGTATTGGCTAGCGGGAGGATTGTGTTCTTC	CAWSVLASGRIVFF
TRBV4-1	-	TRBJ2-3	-	TGCGCCAGCAGCCAAGATGAGCAGGATACGCAGTATTTT	CASSQDEQDTQYF
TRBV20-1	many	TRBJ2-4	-	TGCAGTGCTAGGGCCGGAAACATTCAGTACTTC	CSARAGNIQYF
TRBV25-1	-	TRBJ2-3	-	TGTGCCAGCAGCATTCCAGGGCACCGCCAAACAGATACGCAGTATTTT	CASSIPGHRQTDTQYF
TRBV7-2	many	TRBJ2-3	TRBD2	TGTGCCAGCGGGACAGCGGGAGGGGGCACAGATACGCAGTATTTT	CASGTAGGGTDTQYF
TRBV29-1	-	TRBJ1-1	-	TGCAGCGTTGAAGGTACTGGTTTCACTGAAGCTTTCTTT	CSVEGTGFTEAFF
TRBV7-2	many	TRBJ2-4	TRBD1	TGTGCCAGCAGCCCTACTGGGACAGGGGGCGGCAAAAACATTCAGTACTTC	CASSPTGTGGGKNIQYF
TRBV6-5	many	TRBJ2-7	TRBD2	TGTGCCAGCGGAACGGCGGGAGACTACGAGCAGTACTTC	CASGTAGDYEQYF
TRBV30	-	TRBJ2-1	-	TGTGCCTGGAGATTAGCAAGTGAGCAGTTCTTC	CAWRLASEQFF
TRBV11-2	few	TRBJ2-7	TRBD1	TGTGCCAGCAGCTCGACCGGGACAGGGGTCTACGAGCAGTACTTC	CASSSTGTGVYEQYF
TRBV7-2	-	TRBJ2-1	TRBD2	TGTGCCAGCAGCCTTAGACTAGCGGGGATCTACAATGAGCAGTTCTTC	CASSLRLAGIYNEQFF
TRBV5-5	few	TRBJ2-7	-	TGTGCCAGCAGCTTTCAGGGTGACGAGCAGTACTTC	CASSFQGDEQYF
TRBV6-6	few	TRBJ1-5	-	TGTGCCAGCAGGAGGGGTGAACAGCCCCAGCATTTT	CASRRGEQPQHF
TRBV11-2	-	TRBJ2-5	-	TGTGCCAGCACTTTCAGCAGGGAAGAGACCCAGTACTTC	CASTFSREETQYF
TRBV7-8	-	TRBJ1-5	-	TGTGCCAGCAGCATCGGGACCGATAGCAATCAGCCCCAGCATTTT	CASSIGTDSNQPQHF
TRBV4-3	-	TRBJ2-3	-	TGCGCCAGCAGCCAAGAGCAGGCTAGCACAGATACGCAGTATTTT	CASSQEQASTDTQYF
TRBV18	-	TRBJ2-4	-	TGTGCCAGCTCACTTTTACAGACGAATAAAAACATTCAGTACTTC	CASSLLQTNKNIQYF
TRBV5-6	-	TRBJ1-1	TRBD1	TGTGCCAGCAGCTTGGATAAGCGGACAGGGGGAAACACTGAAGCTTTCTTT	CASSLDKRTGGNTEAFF
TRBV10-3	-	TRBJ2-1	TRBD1	TGTGCCAGCGGCGACAGGGGGAGTGTTAATGAGCAGTTCTTC	CASGDRGSVNEQFF
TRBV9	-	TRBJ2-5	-	TGTGCCAGCAGCTCCAATAGCGGATTGCAAGAGACCCAGTACTTC	CASSSNSGLQETQYF
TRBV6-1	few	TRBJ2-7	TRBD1	TGTGCCAGCAGTGATTCCCATACCGGGACAGGGGGCGAGCAGTACTTC	CASSDSHTGTGGEQYF
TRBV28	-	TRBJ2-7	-	TGTGCCAGCAGTTTTTCCCGGCGGGAGCAGTACTTC	CASSFSRREQYF
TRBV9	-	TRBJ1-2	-	TGTGCCAGCAGCGGGACCTCGGGAATTCACTATGGCTACACCTTC	CASSGTSGIHYGYTF
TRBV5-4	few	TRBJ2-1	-	TGTGCCAGCAGCTTGACCGGGAATGAGCAGTTCTTC	CASSLTGNEQFF
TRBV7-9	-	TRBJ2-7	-	TGTGCCCGTCACACACCCCGCGAGCAGTACTTC	CARHTPREQYF
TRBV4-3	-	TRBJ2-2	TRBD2	TGCGCCAGCAGCCAAGATACTAGCGCGACTTTCAACACCGGGGAGCTGTTTTTT	CASSQDTSATFNTGELFF
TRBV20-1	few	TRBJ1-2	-	TGCAGTACTGACTATGGCTACACCTTC	CSTDYGYTF
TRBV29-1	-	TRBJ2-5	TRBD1	TGCAGCGGACGACAGGGCGGAGAGACCCAGTACTTC	CSGRQGGETQYF
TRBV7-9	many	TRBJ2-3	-	TGTGCCAGCGCTCGATCCACTAGCACAGATACGCAGTATTTT	CASARSTSTDTQYF
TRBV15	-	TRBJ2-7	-	TGTGCCACCAGCAGAGATCAACAGGCCCACGAGCAGTACTTC	CATSRDQQAHEQYF
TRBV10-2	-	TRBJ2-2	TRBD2	TGCGCCAGCAGATTAGCGGGGGGGCCCGCCGGGGAGCTGTTTTTT	CASRLAGGPAGELFF
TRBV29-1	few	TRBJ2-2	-	TGCAGCGTTGTAGTAGGACCCCCGAACACCGGGGAGCTGTTTTTT	CSVVVGPPNTGELFF
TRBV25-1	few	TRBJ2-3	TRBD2	TGTGCCAGCAGTGGCCGCAGGGGACTAGCGGGCACAGATACGCAGTATTTT	CASSGRRGLAGTDTQYF
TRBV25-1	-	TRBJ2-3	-	TGTGCCAGCTCCGGGGCAGGGTGGACAGATACGCAGTATTTT	CASSGAGWTDTQYF
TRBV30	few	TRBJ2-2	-	TGTGCCTGGAGCGAGAGTGGGGAGCTGTTTTTT	CAWSESGELFF
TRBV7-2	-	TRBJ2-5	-	TGTGCCAGCAGCCCCGTAGCTCCAGAGACCCAGTACTTC	CASSPVAPETQYF
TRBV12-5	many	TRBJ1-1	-	TGTGCTAGTGGTTTGACCAGGGGTGCCGAAGCTTTCTTT	CASGLTRGAEAFF
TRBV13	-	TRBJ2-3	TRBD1	TGTGCCAGCAGCTCCAGACAGGGGGCAGATACGCAGTATTTT	CASSSRQGADTQYF
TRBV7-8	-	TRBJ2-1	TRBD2	TGTGCCAGCAGGAATAGCGGGGGCTACAATGAGCAGTTCTTC	CASRNSGGYNEQFF
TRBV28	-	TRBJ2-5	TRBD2	TGTGCCAGCAGTGGCGAGGGGAGGGTGTTAGGAGAGACCCAGTACTTC	CASSGEGRVLGETQYF
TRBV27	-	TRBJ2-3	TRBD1	TGTGCCAGCAGTGGGGACAGGGGGCCCTCAGATACGCAGTATTTT	CASSGDRGPSDTQYF
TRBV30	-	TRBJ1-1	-	TGTGCCTGGACAGGGGATTACACTGAAGCTTTCTTT	CAWTGDYTEAFF
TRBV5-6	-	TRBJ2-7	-	TGTGCCAGCAGCTCCCGTGACAGGAACTACGAGCAGTACTTC	CASSSRDRNYEQYF
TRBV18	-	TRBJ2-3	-	TGTGCCAGCTCACCACCGGGCAACTCAGATACGCAGTATTTT	CASSPPGNSDTQYF